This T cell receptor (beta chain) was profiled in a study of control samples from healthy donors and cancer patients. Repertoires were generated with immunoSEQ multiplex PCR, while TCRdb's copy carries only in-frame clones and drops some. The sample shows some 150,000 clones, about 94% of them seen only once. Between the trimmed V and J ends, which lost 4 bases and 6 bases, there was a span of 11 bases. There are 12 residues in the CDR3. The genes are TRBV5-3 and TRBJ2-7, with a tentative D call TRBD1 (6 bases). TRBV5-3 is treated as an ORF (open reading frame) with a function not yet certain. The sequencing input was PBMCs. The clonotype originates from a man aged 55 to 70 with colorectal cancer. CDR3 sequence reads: CARSPPRGEQYF. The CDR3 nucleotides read TGTGCCAGAAGCCCCCCCAGGGGCGAGCAGTACTTC.